The rows below give T cell receptor beta chains drawn from one sample of a study of cytomegalovirus exposure and HLA in healthy donors. Produced via immunoSEQ multiplex PCR; TCRdb's table is partial and in-frame only. Of 92,000 or so clones in the sample, roughly 97% were seen once. Sample: PBMCs. The receptors shown here come from a man aged 18 to 30 in good health and CMV-seronegative. Both conserved end residues are part of each CDR3. The D gene is left open where the match is weak. Size is stated for part of the rows, as once, few or many counts, or as a class when the clone is expanded.

V	size	D	J	DNA	CDR3
TRBV5-1	NA	TRBD1	TRBJ2-7	TGCGCCAGCAGCTTACAGGGGGGCGAGCAGTACTTC	CASSLQGGEQYF
TRBV6-5	once	TRBD2	TRBJ2-5	TGTGCCAGCAAATATAGCGGGATAAGCGGAGAGACCCAGTACTTC	CASKYSGISGETQYF
TRBV28	NA	NA	TRBJ2-7	TGTGCCAGCAGAGGGAATCAGGGCGAGCAGTACTTC	CASRGNQGEQYF
TRBV6-5	once	NA	TRBJ2-5	TGTGCCAGCAGTGGGGGGATTGGCCAAGAGACCCAGTACTTC	CASSGGIGQETQYF
TRBV7-9	NA	NA	TRBJ2-3	TGTGCCAGCAGCTGGGCCCGGAGGGGCGCAGATACGCAGTATTTT	CASSWARRGADTQYF
TRBV7-8	NA	NA	TRBJ1-2	TGTGCCAGCAGATTAGGGGGGGACTATGGCTACACCTTC	CASRLGGDYGYTF
TRBV28	once	NA	TRBJ2-7	TGTGCCAGCAGTGTAGCATTAGCAGGGTTGCACTACGAGCAGTACTTC	CASSVALAGLHYEQYF
TRBV30	NA	NA	TRBJ1-1	TGTGCCTGGAGCGAAGAACGGGGCACTGAAGCTTTCTTT	CAWSEERGTEAFF
TRBV9	NA	TRBD2	TRBJ2-1	TGTGCCAGCAGCGAGACTAGCGGGGATTACAATGAGCAGTTCTTC	CASSETSGDYNEQFF
TRBV6-6	NA	TRBD2	TRBJ2-7	TGTGCCAGCAGTTACCGGGAGGTAGGCTACGAGCAGTACTTC	CASSYREVGYEQYF
TRBV28	NA	TRBD1	TRBJ2-1	TGTGCCAGCAGTTCAGGATTAGCCGGGACAGAGTACAATGAGCAGTTCTTC	CASSSGLAGTEYNEQFF
TRBV6-5	once	TRBD1	TRBJ1-5	TGTGCCAGCAGTTCCGGGACAGGGTTCCCCCAGCCCCAGCATTTT	CASSSGTGFPQPQHF
TRBV6-1	once	TRBD1	TRBJ2-2	TGTGCCAGCAGTGGTTTTGGTCGGACAGGGGGATTAGGGGAGCTGTTTTTT	CASSGFGRTGGLGELFF
TRBV15	NA	NA	TRBJ1-1	TGTGCCACCAGCAGAGGTACAGGGATGGGGGCTTTCTTT	CATSRGTGMGAFF
TRBV5-6	NA	TRBD2	TRBJ2-3	TGTGCCAGCAGCCCGGGGGCGGGAGGGCCAGTAGATACGCAGTATTTT	CASSPGAGGPVDTQYF
TRBV7-2	NA	NA	TRBJ2-4	TGTGCCAGCAGCCCTGACCGGGTCTCGGGGAACATTCAGTACTTC	CASSPDRVSGNIQYF
TRBV27	NA	TRBD1	TRBJ2-4	TGTGCCAGCAGTACGACAGGGGCCAAAAACATTCAGTACTTC	CASSTTGAKNIQYF
TRBV4-1	NA	TRBD1	TRBJ1-4	TGCGCCAGCAGCCAGATGGGACAGGTGTTGGTTGAAAAACTGTTTTTT	CASSQMGQVLVEKLFF
TRBV4-1	NA	TRBD1	TRBJ1-1	TGCGCCAGCAGAAACGGGGACAGGGAGTGGAGCACTGAAGCTTTCTTT	CASRNGDREWSTEAFF
TRBV20-1	NA	NA	TRBJ1-4	TGCAGTGCTCTGAGCAGGGAAAAACTGTTTTTT	CSALSREKLFF